The clone carrying this T cell receptor (beta chain) was seen only a few times. Its target is not known. This sample was taken from a study of identical twins. Notes on the study in general: For zero-insertion analyses, partial confounding could come from invariant MAIT and iNKT cells. Abundant beta clonotypes from cord blood had fewer insertions, unlike memory repertoires, which showed none.

The CDR3 contains 14 residues. J was trimmed by 4 bases and V by 6 bases; bases with no gene match: 9. TCRdb called the 5' RACE reads again in MiXCR, with one record for every CDR3 protein. This table has about 890,000 distinct CDR3 sequences, 9% to 15% appearing once. These data were also filed under a second study, of yellow fever vaccine responses in identical twins.

This rearrangement joins TRBV12-3 or TRBV12-4 to TRBJ2-7, with TRBD1 identical over 7 bases. Input material: PBMCs. This clonotype was sampled from a woman younger than 35 in good health. The DNA for the CDR3 is TGTGCCAGCAGGACAGGGCTCTATGGGTACGAGCAGTACTTC. Translating gives CASRTGLYGYEQYF.